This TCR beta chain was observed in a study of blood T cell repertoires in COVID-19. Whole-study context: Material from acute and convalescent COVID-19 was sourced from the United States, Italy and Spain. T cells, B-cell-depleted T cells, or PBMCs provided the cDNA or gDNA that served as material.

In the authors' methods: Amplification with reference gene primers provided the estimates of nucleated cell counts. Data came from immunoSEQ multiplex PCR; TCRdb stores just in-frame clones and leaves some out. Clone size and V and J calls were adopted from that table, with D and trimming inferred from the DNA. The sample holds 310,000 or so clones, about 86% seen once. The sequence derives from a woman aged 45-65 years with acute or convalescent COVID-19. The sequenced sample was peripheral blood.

DNA for the CDR3: TGTGCCAGTACCCCGGGACTAGCGGGAGAGTACGAGCAGTACTTC. Its protein is CASTPGLAGEYEQYF. The chain couples TRBV19 to TRBJ2-7; 14 nucleotides agree with TRBD2. Germline trimming cut 7 bases from V and 4 bases from J; bases unmatched to any gene: 6. Germline V gives CDR1 LNHDA, CDR2 SQIVND (reference sequence). The CDR3 has 15 amino acids. Based on the CDR3 plus reference TRBV19 and TRBJ2-7, the full variable domain is DGGITQSPKYLFRKEGQNVTLSCEQNLNHDAMYWYRQDPGQGLRLIYYSQIVNDFQKGDIAEGYSVSREKKESFPLTVTSAQKNPTAFYLCASTPGLAGEYEQYFGPGTRLTVT.